The present T cell receptor beta chain was sequenced within a study of radiation and T cells in renal cell carcinoma. CDR1 and CDR2 from the germline V gene are ENHRY and SYGVKD. V lost 3 bases, J lost 0 bases, and 8 bases lay in between. The CDR3 length is 14 residues. Overall study findings and caveats: From baseline, blood top tumor clonotypes peaked at 2 weeks post-radiation.

Notes on this clone: The antigen is undetermined.

The repertoire was sequenced with immunoSEQ multiplex PCR; TCRdb's copy has only in-frame clones and lacks some. The sample includes around 99,000 clones, roughly 84% of them seen just once. Noted time point: blood 4 weeks post-SBRT, at nephrectomy. Treatment reported: 15 Gy SBRT to primary tumor, nephrectomy 4 weeks later. Nephrectomy followed 15 Gy stereotactic body radiation by 4 weeks. The patient's renal cell carcinoma had clear cell pathology. The V and J genes are TRBV10-3 and TRBJ1-1, with a tentative D call TRBD1 (6 bases). The sequence derives from a man between 60 and 70 years old with renal cell carcinoma. The material sequenced was blood, taken from a patient whose treatment included radiotherapy and nephrectomy. The CDR3 here is CAISEGGMNTEAFF. The CDR3 region has the DNA TGTGCCATCAGTGAAGGGGGTATGAACACTGAAGCTTTCTTT.